Listed below are T cell receptor beta chains from one sample, sequenced in a study of cytotoxic CD8 clonotypes in ibrutinib-treated CLL. Sequencing used immunoSEQ multiplex PCR; TCRdb keeps in-frame clones, though not all of them. The data show about 300,000 clones, with more than 70% seen just once and around 5.3% held by the top ten. This specimen consisted of PBMCs, obtained at disease progression, from a patient treated with ibrutinib. These receptor sequences come from a human donor with chronic lymphocytic leukemia. The CDR3 runs from the conserved cysteine through the conserved F or W. Each record gives: CDR3 length, J gene, V gene, CDR3 protein.

17	TRBJ2-7	TRBV10-1	CASSDTGLAGPAYEQYF
14	TRBJ2-7	TRBV10-2	CASRQDPDSYEQYF
14	TRBJ1-1	TRBV25-1	CASSERAGNTEAFF
16	TRBJ2-5	TRBV6-1	CASSERRQGAAETQYF
15	TRBJ2-7	TRBV6-5	CASSYTGLAVYEQYF
14	TRBJ1-6	TRBV5-1	CASSRRPGESPLHF
15	TRBJ2-7	TRBV18	CASSPLPGTHYEQYF
14	TRBJ1-2	TRBV6-1	CASHRQGLNYGYTF
12	TRBJ2-1	TRBV6-5	CASSYGGNEQFF
14	TRBJ2-7	TRBV7-2	CASSLNRGDREQYF
13	TRBJ2-3	TRBV7-3	CASSPSLRDTQYF
13	TRBJ2-7	TRBV18	CASSLGQFNEQYF
14	TRBJ1-3	TRBV5-1	CASSLGAGVNTIYF
15	TRBJ2-7	TRBV4-1	CASSHGQGPSYEQYF
18	TRBJ2-7	TRBV7-6	CASSLASLTSGIRYEQYF
15	TRBJ2-7	TRBV7-9	CASSLQAGRAYEQYF
15	TRBJ2-7	TRBV9	CASSVAWDSSYEQYF
17	TRBJ1-5	TRBV2	CASRAGRVESSNQPQHF
15	TRBJ1-3	TRBV9	CASTWGQHSGNTIYF
16	TRBJ2-7	TRBV27	CASSKRGLAGGHEQYF
14	TRBJ2-5	TRBV19	CASSRPGQGQTQYF
17	TRBJ2-2	TRBV5-1	CASSFPLAGDPSGELFF
15	TRBJ1-1	TRBV15	CATSSRTQSYTEAFF
12	TRBJ2-7	TRBV18	CASSREGYEQYF
16	TRBJ2-3	TRBV5-1	CASSVTGGPSTDTQYF
12	TRBJ1-5	TRBV19	CASSIPPQPQHF
13	TRBJ2-1	TRBV19	CASTRAPYNEQFF
14	TRBJ1-3	TRBV11-2	CASSLVVSGNTIYF
15	TRBJ2-7	TRBV10-2	CASSDWLADTYEQYF
12	TRBJ2-1	TRBV29-1	CSVGTGWNEQFF
15	TRBJ2-7	TRBV6-6	CASSYHSGTLYEQYF
14	TRBJ2-3	TRBV18	CASSPWAGEDTQYF
16	TRBJ2-5	TRBV10-2	CASSRPSGGSQETQYF
15	TRBJ2-7	TRBV29-1	CSVELRDSPRYEQYF
17	TRBJ2-1	TRBV29-1	CSVEDLLTSGRRDEQFF
19	TRBJ2-2	TRBV7-8	CASSLAGVKKMMPTGELFF
15	TRBJ2-1	TRBV6-5	CASSYGVAGNNEQFF
19	TRBJ2-1	TRBV28	CASSYLTSGPERGPSVQFF
17	TRBJ2-7	TRBV4-3	CASSQDRSGRAAYEQYF
18	TRBJ2-1	TRBV5-1	CASWPGLAGGIPHNEQFF
12	TRBJ1-1	TRBV2	CASSIQLTEAFF
12	TRBJ2-3	TRBV29-1	CSVVPYTNTQYF
13	TRBJ2-7	TRBV6-5	CASTEGWPYEQYF
15	TRBJ2-3	TRBV2	CASSKPTLGLYTQYF
13	TRBJ2-6	TRBV27	CASRSSGANVLTF
15	TRBJ2-1	TRBV15	CATSRTGQGVDEQFF
12	TRBJ1-2	TRBV29-1	CSVDEDRYGYTF
15	TRBJ2-7	TRBV6-1	CASPKIGSGGYEQYF
16	TRBJ2-1	TRBV19	CASSPGPRTGGHEQFF
14	TRBJ1-1	TRBV28	CASSLEGVNTEAFF
14	TRBJ1-2	TRBV4-1	CASSLRQLLDGYTF
16	TRBJ1-5	TRBV4-1	CASSQDLAGGYQPQHF
17	TRBJ1-3	TRBV28	CASSRGPGLSSGNTIYF
14	TRBJ2-3	TRBV29-1	CSVPRGTNTDTQYF
15	TRBJ2-7	TRBV7-6	CASSPASPPIYEQYF